This TCR beta chain was sequenced during a study of blood T cells in healthy people across ages. Turning to this clonotype: The antigen is not known.

Germline CDR1 is DFQATT and CDR2 is SNEGSKA (reference sequence). V shed 4 bases and J shed 0 bases, with 10 bases lying between them. There are 14 residues in the CDR3. Alongside a J-beta primer mix, a sample-barcoded 5' primer served in a second PCR lasting about 6 to 11 cycles. TCRdb itself ran the 5' RACE reads through MiXCR, one entry per CDR3 protein. The sample holds about 1.5 million distinct CDR3 sequences, 40% to 50% seen once. Study-wide points: Conclusively comparing naive with antigen-experienced cells was impossible with unsorted PBMCs.

This sequence joins TRBV20-1 and TRBJ1-5; D is unresolved. This sequence was found in a woman younger than 30 in good health. The sample consisted of blood. CDR3 bases: TGCAGTGCTACCGACGGAACTAGCAATCAGCCCCAGCATTTT. Translation gives CSATDGTSNQPQHF.